This T cell receptor beta chain was sequenced for a study of vaccination and CD4 T cells after COVID-19. Findings and limits, study-wide: For convalescent patients, a median 86.3% of reactive clones surfaced exclusively after vaccination. Relatively few convalescent patients were studied, without early post-infection timepoints.

Trimming left V 6 bases short and J 5 bases short, with 11 bases between. CDR3 size: 13 residues. CDR1 and CDR2 from the germline V gene are SNHLY and FYNNEI. Oncomine TCR Beta short-read sequencing was applied to DNA from cultured CD4+ T cells. A single record per CDR3 protein comes from TCRdb applying MiXCR to the PCR reads. The profile shows over 25,000 distinct CDR3 sequences, under 75% of them singletons. Treatment described: approximately nine-day PBMC culture with coronavirus spike peptide pools or control peptides (ViraFEST assay). Of note for this clonotype: Its antigen is still unknown.

The V and J genes are TRBV2 and TRBJ1-5; no firm D call. The sample in question was CD4+ T cells from blood, cultured in vitro, obtained after SARS-CoV-2 vaccination. The sequence was collected from a human donor who received a COVID-19 vaccine. This CDR3 is CASRDLRDQPQHF. The CDR3 DNA reads TGTGCCAGCAGGGACCTGCGGGATCAGCCCCAGCATTTT.